These 12 T cell receptor beta chains share one sample of origin, sequenced in a study of cytomegalovirus exposure and HLA in healthy donors. Amplification used 60 Vbeta primers and 13 Jbeta primers. TCRdb's table, derived via immunoSEQ multiplex PCR, lists solely in-frame clones and lacks some. The data contain fewer than 250,000 clones, roughly 76% of them singletons. The sequencing input was PBMCs. These receptors came from a woman under 40 in good health and CMV-seropositive.

The J gene is TRBJ2-2, the V gene TRBV4-1, with 9 bases that match TRBD2. CDR1 MGHRA and CDR2 YSYEKL come from the germline V gene. There are 18 residues in the CDR3. The ends lost 0 bases at V and 4 bases at J; junction bases unmatched: 9. CDR3 nucleotides: TGCGCCAGCAGCCAAGATACTAGCGGGTTATTTGGCACCGGGGAGCTGTTTTTT. This sequence encodes CASSQDTSGLFGTGELFF.

CDR3 loop: CASSLYTGAQETQYF. As DNA, the CDR3 is TGTGCCAGCAGTCTTTATACTGGAGCCCAAGAGACCCAGTACTTC. The chain uses TRBV7-9 and TRBJ2-5; D call uncertain. Trimming stripped 6 bases from V and 1 base from J, with 15 bases between. From germline, CDR1 is SEHNR and CDR2 FQNEAQ (reference sequence). The CDR3 has 15 residues.

For the CDR3, the DNA is TGTGCCAGTAGCGCGACGGGAAGGAGCACAACCCGCGCGAATGAGCAGTTCTTC. Encoded protein: CASSATGRSTTRANEQFF. The chain links TRBV19 to TRBJ2-1; possibly TRBD2 for D (5 bases). Germline V gives CDR1 LNHDA, CDR2 SQIVND (reference sequence). V was shortened by 6 bases and J by 7 bases, with 28 bases between the two germline ends. The CDR3 loop spans 18 amino acids.

V is TRBV28 and J is TRBJ1-5; 9 positions agree with TRBD1. The V gene's germline CDR1 is MDHEN and CDR2 SYDVKM. Trimming took 1 base from V and 0 from J; bases not matched to a gene: 13. The CDR3 spans 20 residues. In DNA form, the CDR3 reads TGTGCCAGCAGTTTATCCGGACAGGGGCGATGGTCATATAGCAATCAGCCCCAGCATTTT. Translation gives CASSLSGQGRWSYSNQPQHF.

This chain connects TRBV11-3 to TRBJ2-7; the D gene is possibly TRBD1 (6 bases). CDR1 is SGHNT, CDR2 YENEEA, per germline. This CDR3 contains 14 residues. Trimming took 5 bases from V and 3 from J, leaving 14 bases between them. CDR3 region: CASSASGQNYEQYF. The DNA of the CDR3 is TGTGCCAGCAGCGCCTCCGGACAGAACTACGAGCAGTACTTC. Based on the CDR3 plus reference TRBV11-3 and TRBJ2-7, the full variable domain is EAGVVQSPRYKIIEKKQPVAFWCNPISGHNTLYWYLQNLGQGPELLIRYENEEAVDDSQLPKDRFSAERLKGVDSTLKIQPAELGDSAVYLCASSASGQNYEQYFGPGTRLTVT.

This clone has a single count. The chain combines TRBV15 with TRBJ1-5, with TRBD1 identical over 7 bases. CDR1 LNHNV and CDR2 YYDKDF come from the germline V gene (reference sequence). CDR3 size: 16 residues. The ends lost 2 bases at V and 5 bases at J; junction bases unmatched: 9. The CDR3 sequence is CATSRTGARVYQPQHF. CDR3 bases: TGTGCCACCAGCAGAACAGGGGCTCGGGTTTATCAGCCCCAGCATTTT.

This sequence joins TRBV4-1 and TRBJ2-1; TRBD1 agrees at 10 bases. Trimming at V came to 5 bases and at J to 7 bases, leaving 5 bases not matched to a gene. Germline CDR1 and CDR2: MGHRA and YSYEKL. The CDR3 spans 14 residues. The CDR3 spells CASSKGTGENEQFF. CDR3 bases: TGCGCCAGCAGCAAAGGGACAGGGGAGAATGAGCAGTTCTTC.

This rearrangement joins TRBV14 to TRBJ2-2; 11 bases align to TRBD2. Trimming took 4 bases from V and 6 from J; bases not matched to a gene: 4. Germline CDR1 and CDR2: SGHDN and FVKESK. The CDR3 consists of 15 residues. The CDR3 DNA reads as TGTGCCAGCAGCCCTACTAGCGGGGGCGCCGGGGAGCTGTTTTTT. Translated: CASSPTSGGAGELFF.

The J gene is TRBJ2-5, the V gene TRBV5-1; TRBD1 aligns across 10 bases. CDR3 size: 15 residues. Per germline, CDR1 SGHRS and CDR2 YFSETQ. J was trimmed by 11 bases and V by 0 bases; bases with no gene match: 10. The CDR3 here is CASSLGQGAFGEQYF. For the CDR3, the DNA is TGCGCCAGCAGCTTGGGACAGGGGGCGTTTGGGGAGCAGTACTTC.

The genes are TRBV11-2 and TRBJ2-7; 11 nucleotides align to TRBD1. The CDR3 consists of 15 residues. Germline values: CDR1 SGHAT, CDR2 FQNNGV. V was pared by 5 bases and J by 4 bases, with 7 bases of the junction left unmatched. The CDR3 DNA reads TGTGCCAGCAGCCCAGGGGACAGGGGGATTTACGAGCAGTACTTC. Its protein product is CASSPGDRGIYEQYF.

The DNA for the CDR3 is TGTGCCAGCTCACCGGAACCGGGACAGGGATATCCGGGGACGCAGTATTTT. Translated: CASSPEPGQGYPGTQYF. The chain recombines TRBV18 with TRBJ2-3, with 9 bases that match TRBD1. Germline CDR1 KGHSH, CDR2 LQKENI. V trimming: 3 bases; J trimming: 9 bases; junction bases outside the gene matches: 16. The CDR3 is made up of 17 amino acids.

This clone was observed a handful of times. The rearrangement joins TRBV5-1 to TRBJ2-7; possibly TRBD2 for D (6 bases). Germline-derived CDR1 and CDR2 are SGHRS and YFSETQ. This CDR3 has 15 residues. The V and J ends lost 2 bases and 0 bases respectively, with 12 bases between them. DNA of the CDR3: TGCGCCAGCAGCTTCGGCGGAGGGAGCTCCTACGAGCAGTACTTC. This translates into CASSFGGGSSYEQYF.